This TCR beta chain was retrieved from a study of T-cell reconstitution after alpha-beta-depleted transplantation in children. This clonotype turned up a few times. What it binds is not known. During its preparation, the TCRbeta library received unique molecular identifiers. TCRdb processed the PCR reads anew with MiXCR; each CDR3 protein has one entry. The sample includes roughly 160,000 distinct CDR3 sequences, roughly 10% of them seen just once. Study-level results: Several hundred graft clones that had expanded were reportedly the source of alpha-beta T cells about two months after transplant. One year after transplant, T-cell counts and diversity came mostly from newly produced T cells. There were some patients whose high TCRbeta diversity at day 60 came from surviving recipient T cells and thymic progenitors.

The germline V gene encodes CDR1 LNHDA and CDR2 SQIVND (reference sequence). The CDR3 length is 14 residues. V was pared by 6 bases and J by 4 bases, with 10 bases between. This material consisted of PBMCs, taken before TCRalphabeta/CD19-depleted stem cell transplant. The chain couples TRBV19 to TRBJ2-6, with a possible D match to TRBD1 (6 bases). This TCR derives from a boy aged 2 to 9 with acute myeloid leukemia, due to receive a stem cell transplant. This CDR3 reads CASSQGNGANVLTF. DNA of the CDR3: TGTGCCAGTAGCCAGGGGAACGGGGCCAACGTCCTGACTTTC.